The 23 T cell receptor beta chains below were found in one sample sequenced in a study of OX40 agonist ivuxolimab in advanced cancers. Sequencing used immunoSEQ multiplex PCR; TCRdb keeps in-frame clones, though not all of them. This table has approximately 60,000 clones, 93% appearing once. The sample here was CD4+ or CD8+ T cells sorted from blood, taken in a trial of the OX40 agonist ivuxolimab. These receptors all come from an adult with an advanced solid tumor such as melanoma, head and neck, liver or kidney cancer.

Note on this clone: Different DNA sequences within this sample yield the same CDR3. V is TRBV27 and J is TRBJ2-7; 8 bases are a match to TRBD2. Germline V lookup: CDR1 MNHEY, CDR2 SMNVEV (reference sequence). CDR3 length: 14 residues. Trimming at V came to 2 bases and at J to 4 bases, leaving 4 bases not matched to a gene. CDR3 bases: TGTGCCAGCAGTTTAGGTACTAGCGGATACGAGCAGTACTTC. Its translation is CASSLGTSGYEQYF.

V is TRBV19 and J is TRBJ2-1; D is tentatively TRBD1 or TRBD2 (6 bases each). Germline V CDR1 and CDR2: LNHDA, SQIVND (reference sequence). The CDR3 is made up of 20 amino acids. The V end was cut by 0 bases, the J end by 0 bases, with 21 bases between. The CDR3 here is CASSIDAGGGRSRSYNEQFF. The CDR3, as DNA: TGTGCCAGTAGTATAGATGCCGGGGGCGGCCGCTCACGCTCCTACAATGAGCAGTTCTTC.

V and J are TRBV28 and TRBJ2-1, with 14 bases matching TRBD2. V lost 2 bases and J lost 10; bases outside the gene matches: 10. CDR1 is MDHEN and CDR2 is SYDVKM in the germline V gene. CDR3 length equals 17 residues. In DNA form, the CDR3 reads TGTGCCAGCAGTTTACCGATGGGACTAGCGGGAGTTAGGGAGCAGTTCTTC. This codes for CASSLPMGLAGVREQFF.

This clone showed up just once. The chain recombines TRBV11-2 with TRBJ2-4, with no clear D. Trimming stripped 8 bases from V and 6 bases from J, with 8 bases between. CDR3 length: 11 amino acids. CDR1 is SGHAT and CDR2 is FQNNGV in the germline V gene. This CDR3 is CASDNSNIQYF. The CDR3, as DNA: TGTGCCAGCGATAATTCAAACATTCAGTACTTC.

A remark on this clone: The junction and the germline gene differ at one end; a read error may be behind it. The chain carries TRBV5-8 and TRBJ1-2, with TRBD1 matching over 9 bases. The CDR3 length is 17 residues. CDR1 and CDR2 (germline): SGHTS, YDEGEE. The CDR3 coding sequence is TGCGCCAGCAGCCATCACCACTCTGGACAGGGGAAGAATGGCTACACCTTC. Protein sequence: CASSHHHSGQGKNGYTF.

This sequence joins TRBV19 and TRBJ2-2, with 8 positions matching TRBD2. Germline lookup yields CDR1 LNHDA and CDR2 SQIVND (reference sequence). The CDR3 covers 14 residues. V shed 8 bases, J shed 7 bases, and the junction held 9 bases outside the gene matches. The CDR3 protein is CASLSGSRGGELFF. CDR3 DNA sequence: TGTGCCAGTTTAAGCGGGAGTCGAGGCGGGGAGCTGTTTTTT.

The CDR3 bases are TGTGCCAGCACCAATACCGGGGAGCTGTTTTTT. Translated: CASTNTGELFF. V and J are TRBV9 and TRBJ2-2; D uncertain. V dropped 6 bases and J dropped 5 bases, with 5 bases sitting between them. Germline values: CDR1 SGDLS, CDR2 YYNGEE. The CDR3 sequence is 11 residues long. The complete variable domain, with remaining parts taken from reference TRBV9 and TRBJ2-2, reads DSGVTQTPKHLITATGQRVTLRCSPRSGDLSVYWYQQSLDQGLQFLIQYYNGEERAKGNILERFSAQQFPDLHSELNLSSLELGDSALYFCASTNTGELFFGEGSRLTVL.

The CDR3 loop is CASSPPFESPLHF. CDR3 in DNA: TGTGCCAGCTCACCACCGTTTGAATCACCCCTCCACTTT. V gene TRBV18 combines with J gene TRBJ1-6; D is uncertain. CDR3 length: 13 amino acids. The germline V gene encodes CDR1 KGHSH and CDR2 LQKENI. V was cut by 0 bases and J by 10 bases, with 7 bases left in between.

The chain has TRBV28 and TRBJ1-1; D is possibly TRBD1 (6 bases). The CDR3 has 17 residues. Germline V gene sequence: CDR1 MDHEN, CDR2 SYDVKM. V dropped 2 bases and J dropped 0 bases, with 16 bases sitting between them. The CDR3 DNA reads TGTGCCAGCAGTTTAATACCGCTGGACAGATTGAACACTGAAGCTTTCTTT. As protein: CASSLIPLDRLNTEAFF. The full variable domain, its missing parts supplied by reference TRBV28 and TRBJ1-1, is DVKVTQSSRYLVKRTGEKVFLECVQDMDHENMFWYRQDPGLGLRLIYFSYDVKMKEKGDIPEGYSVSREKKERFSLILESASTNQTSMYLCASSLIPLDRLNTEAFFGQGTRLTVV.

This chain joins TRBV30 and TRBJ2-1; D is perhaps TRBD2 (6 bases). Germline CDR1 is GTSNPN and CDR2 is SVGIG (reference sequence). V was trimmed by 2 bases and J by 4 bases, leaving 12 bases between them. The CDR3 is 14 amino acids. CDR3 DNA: TGTGCCTGGAGTCATACGGGAGCTTACAATGAGCAGTTCTTC. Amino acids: CAWSHTGAYNEQFF.

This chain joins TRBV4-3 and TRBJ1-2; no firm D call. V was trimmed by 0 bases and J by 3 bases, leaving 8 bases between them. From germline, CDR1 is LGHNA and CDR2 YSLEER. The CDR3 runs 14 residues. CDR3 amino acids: CASSQDPGDYGYTF. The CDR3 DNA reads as TGCGCCAGCAGCCAAGATCCCGGGGACTATGGCTACACCTTC.

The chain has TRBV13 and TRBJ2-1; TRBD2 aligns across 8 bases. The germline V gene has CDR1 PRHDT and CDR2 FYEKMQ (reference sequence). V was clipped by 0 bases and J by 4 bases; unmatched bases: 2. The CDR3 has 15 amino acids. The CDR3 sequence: CASSLGGGVYNEQFF. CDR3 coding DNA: TGTGCCAGCAGCTTAGGCGGGGGGGTATACAATGAGCAGTTCTTC.

The CDR3 DNA reads TGCAGCGTTGAGCCGGTGTCGGGACTAGCCCGTGCGGGCAATGAGCAGTTCTTC. Translating gives CSVEPVSGLARAGNEQFF. The J gene is TRBJ2-1, the V gene TRBV29-1, with 9 positions matching TRBD2. Germline loops: CDR1 SQVTM, CDR2 ANQGSEA. There are 18 residues in the CDR3. The trim removed 3 bases at V and 6 bases at J, leaving 18 bases unmatched.

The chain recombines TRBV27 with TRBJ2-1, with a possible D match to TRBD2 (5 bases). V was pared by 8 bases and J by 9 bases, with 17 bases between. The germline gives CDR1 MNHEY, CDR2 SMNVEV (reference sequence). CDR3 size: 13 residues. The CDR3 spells CASGNYPRGEQFF. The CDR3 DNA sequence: TGTGCCAGCGGGAACTATCCCCGGGGTGAGCAGTTCTTC.

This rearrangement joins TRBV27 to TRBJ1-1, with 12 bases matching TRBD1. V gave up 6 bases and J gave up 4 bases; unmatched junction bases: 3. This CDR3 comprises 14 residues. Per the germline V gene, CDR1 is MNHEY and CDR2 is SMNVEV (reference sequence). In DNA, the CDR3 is TGTGCCAGCAGCCAGGGACAGGGGGCCACTGAAGCTTTCTTT. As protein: CASSQGQGATEAFF.

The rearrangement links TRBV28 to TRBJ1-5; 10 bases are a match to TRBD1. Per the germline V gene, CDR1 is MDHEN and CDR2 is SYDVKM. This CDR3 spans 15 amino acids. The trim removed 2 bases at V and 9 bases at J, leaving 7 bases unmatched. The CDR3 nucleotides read TGTGCCAGCAGTTTAACGGGACAGGGGAGATCGCCCCAGCATTTT. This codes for CASSLTGQGRSPQHF.

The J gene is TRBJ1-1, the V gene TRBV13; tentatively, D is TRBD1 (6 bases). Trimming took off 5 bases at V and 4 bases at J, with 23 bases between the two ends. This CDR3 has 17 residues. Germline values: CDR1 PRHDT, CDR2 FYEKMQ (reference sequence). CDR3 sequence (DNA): TGTGCCAGCAGCCTAAACCCTTCTACAGTGGGGGCCACTGAAGCTTTCTTT. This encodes CASSLNPSTVGATEAFF. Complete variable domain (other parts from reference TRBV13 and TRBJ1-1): AAGVIQSPRHLIKEKRETATLKCYPIPRHDTVYWYQQGPGQDPQFLISFYEKMQSDKGSIPDRFSAQQFSDYHSELNMSSLELGDSALYFCASSLNPSTVGATEAFFGQGTRLTVV.

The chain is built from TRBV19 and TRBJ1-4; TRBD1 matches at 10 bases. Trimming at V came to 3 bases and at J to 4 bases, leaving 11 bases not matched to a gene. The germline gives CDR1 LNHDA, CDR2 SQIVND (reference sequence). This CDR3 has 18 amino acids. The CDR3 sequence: CASSIVRTGGNGNEKLFF. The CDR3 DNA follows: TGTGCCAGTAGTATCGTACGGACAGGGGGGAATGGTAATGAAAAACTGTTTTTT.

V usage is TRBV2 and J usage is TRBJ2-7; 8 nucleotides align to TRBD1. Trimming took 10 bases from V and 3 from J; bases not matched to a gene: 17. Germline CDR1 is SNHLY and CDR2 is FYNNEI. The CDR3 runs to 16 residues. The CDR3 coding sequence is TGTGCCACCACCCTCCAAGGGGGACAGGTGATCTACGAGCAGTACTTC. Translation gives CATTLQGGQVIYEQYF.

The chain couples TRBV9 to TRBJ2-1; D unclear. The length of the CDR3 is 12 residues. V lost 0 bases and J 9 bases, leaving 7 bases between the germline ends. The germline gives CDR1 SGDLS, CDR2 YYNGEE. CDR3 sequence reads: CASSVGSGEQFF. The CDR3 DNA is TGTGCCAGCAGCGTAGGCTCTGGTGAGCAGTTCTTC.

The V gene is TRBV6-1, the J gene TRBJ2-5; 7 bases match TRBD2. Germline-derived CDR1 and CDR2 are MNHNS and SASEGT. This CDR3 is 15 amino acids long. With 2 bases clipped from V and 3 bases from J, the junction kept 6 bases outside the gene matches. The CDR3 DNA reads TGTGCCAGCAGTGAATGGCCTAGCGGAGAAGAGACCCAGTACTTC. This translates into CASSEWPSGEETQYF.

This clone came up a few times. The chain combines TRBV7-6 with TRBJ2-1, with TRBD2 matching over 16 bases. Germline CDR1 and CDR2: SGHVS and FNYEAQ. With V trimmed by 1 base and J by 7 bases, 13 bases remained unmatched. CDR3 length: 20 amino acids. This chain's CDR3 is CASSLVPGLAGGPNLNEQFF. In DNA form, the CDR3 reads TGTGCCAGCAGCTTAGTGCCGGGACTAGCGGGAGGGCCGAACCTGAATGAGCAGTTCTTC.

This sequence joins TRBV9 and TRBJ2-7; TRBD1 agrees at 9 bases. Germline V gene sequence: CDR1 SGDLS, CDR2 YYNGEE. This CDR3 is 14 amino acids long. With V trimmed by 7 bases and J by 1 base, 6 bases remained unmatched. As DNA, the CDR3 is TGTGCCAGCGGGACAGGGACATCTTCCTACGAGCAGTACTTC. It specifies CASGTGTSSYEQYF.